Detailed here is one T cell receptor (beta chain). Its antigen is not identified. The data were taken from a study of long-term antiretroviral therapy in people with HIV. Germline loops: CDR1 SEHNR, CDR2 FQNEAQ (reference sequence). CDR3 length: 18 amino acids. Trimming removed 5 bases at V and 5 bases at J, with 25 bases between. The assay used was immunoSEQ (version v3.0), run at survey level. Profiling relied on immunoSEQ multiplex PCR, and the TCRdb table lists in-frame clones only, not all of them. The sample lists approximately 32,000 clones; approximately 80% were seen once. Whole-study findings and limits: CDR3 length ranges were narrower in HIV repertoires than in controls.

The rearrangement uses TRBV7-9 and TRBJ2-1, with unresolved D. This receptor was taken from a man younger than 30 with HIV. Sequencing was performed on unsorted PBMCs, taken 0.3 years after starting antiretroviral therapy. The CDR3 loop is CASSAPPPAYGQNNEQFF. CDR3 coding DNA: TGTGCCAGCAGCGCACCGCCCCCGGCTTACGGTCAAAACAATGAGCAGTTCTTC.